The 23 T cell receptor beta chains given below trace back to one sample, sequenced in a study of ipilimumab plus nivolumab after autologous stem cell transplantation. Here immunoSEQ multiplex PCR was the method, and the copy in TCRdb shows in-frame clones only, minus some. This table holds just over 40,000 clones, 80% to 95% found once. Sequences were derived from PBMCs, sampled in a trial of ipilimumab plus nivolumab as post-transplant consolidation. Receptor source: a male donor with multiple myeloma.

This clone was counted once. The chain has TRBV7-8 and TRBJ2-5, with 9 bases that match TRBD2. Germline lookup yields CDR1 SGHVS and CDR2 FQNEAQ. The CDR3 totals 17 residues. The V segment lost 5 bases and the J segment 8 bases; nucleotides outside the gene matches: 18. The CDR3 is CASSAYAGTSLRGTQYF. The CDR3 DNA reads as TGTGCCAGCAGCGCATACGCCGGGACTAGCCTTAGGGGAACCCAGTACTTC.

This clone has a single count. The chain has TRBV7-9 and TRBJ1-2; D is uncertain. Trimming left V 5 bases short and J 6 bases short, with 13 bases between. The germline V gene encodes CDR1 SEHNR and CDR2 FQNEAQ (reference sequence). The CDR3 consists of 13 residues. Written as DNA, the CDR3 is TGTGCCAGCAGCACGGCCGTTGGACATGGCTACACCTTC. It yields the protein CASSTAVGHGYTF.

V and J are TRBV28 and TRBJ1-3, with unresolved D. The CDR3 is 11 residues long. The V gene's germline CDR1 is MDHEN and CDR2 SYDVKM. Trimming took off 10 bases at V and 4 bases at J, with 8 bases between the two ends. CDR3: CATQGGNTIYF. The CDR3 region has the DNA TGTGCCACTCAAGGGGGAAACACCATATATTTT.

The chain has TRBV28 and TRBJ2-2, with 10 bases identical to TRBD2. CDR1 is MDHEN, CDR2 SYDVKM, per germline. Trimming took 6 bases from V and 4 from J; bases not matched to a gene: 8. The CDR3 loop spans 16 amino acids. CDR3 bases: TGTGCCAGCAGAGGTAGCGGGAGGAGATTCACCGGGGAGCTGTTTTTT. This encodes CASRGSGRRFTGELFF. The complete variable domain, with remaining parts taken from reference TRBV28 and TRBJ2-2, reads DVKVTQSSRYLVKRTGEKVFLECVQDMDHENMFWYRQDPGLGLRLIYFSYDVKMKEKGDIPEGYSVSREKKERFSLILESASTNQTSMYLCASRGSGRRFTGELFFGEGSRLTVL.

The rearrangement links TRBV5-1 to TRBJ2-3; the D is unclear. This CDR3 has 15 amino acids. Trimming took off 0 bases at V and 6 bases at J, with 14 bases between the two ends. Per the germline V gene, CDR1 is SGHRS and CDR2 is YFSETQ. In nucleotides, the CDR3 is TGCGCCAGCAGCTTGGATCGTCCTAGACGGGATACGCAGTATTTT. Its protein is CASSLDRPRRDTQYF.

The J gene is TRBJ1-2, the V gene TRBV19; TRBD1 matches 7 bases. With V trimmed by 4 bases and J by 0 bases, 5 bases remained unmatched. The CDR3 length is 15 residues. Germline V CDR1 and CDR2: LNHDA, SQIVND (reference sequence). CDR3 sequence reads: CASSTRGQTNYGYTF. The CDR3 bases are TGTGCCAGTAGTACCCGGGGACAGACTAACTATGGCTACACCTTC.

V and J are TRBV29-1 and TRBJ2-1; 15 bases are a match to TRBD2. J gave up 9 bases and V 6 bases, and 9 bases lay outside the gene matches. Germline V gene data show CDR1 as SQVTM and CDR2 as ANQGSEA. CDR3 length: 15 residues. The CDR3, as DNA: TGCAGCGTGGGGACTAGCGGGGGGAAGGTCCTTGAGCAGTTCTTC. Translating it yields CSVGTSGGKVLEQFF.

This chain connects TRBV6-5 to TRBJ2-7; the D gene is possibly TRBD1 (6 bases). The V gene lost 0 bases and the J gene lost 5 bases, with 14 bases spanning the gap. The CDR3 is made up of 15 amino acids. Germline V gene sequence: CDR1 MNHEY, CDR2 SVGAGI. CDR3 coding DNA: TGTGCCAGCAGTTACTCTAAGGGCAGGGGCGACGAGCAGTACTTC. Translated: CASSYSKGRGDEQYF.

The chain combines TRBV4-2 with TRBJ2-1, with TRBD2 matching 8 bases. The CDR3 runs to 18 residues. The germline gives CDR1 LGHNA, CDR2 YNFKEQ. The trim removed 2 bases at V and 5 bases at J, leaving 14 bases unmatched. CDR3 amino acids: CASSQNGGASVGHNEQFF. CDR3 nucleotide sequence: TGTGCCAGCAGCCAAAACGGGGGGGCTAGTGTTGGTCACAATGAGCAGTTCTTC.

V usage is TRBV5-1 and J usage is TRBJ2-7; 10 bases line up with TRBD1. With 4 bases clipped from V and 5 bases from J, the junction kept 6 bases outside the gene matches. The CDR3 has 14 amino acids. The germline V gene has CDR1 SGHRS and CDR2 YFSETQ. The CDR3 nucleotides read TGCGCCAGCAGCCCACAGACAGGGGGCAACGAGCAGTACTTC. Protein product: CASSPQTGGNEQYF. Full variable domain (missing parts from reference TRBV5-1 and TRBJ2-7): KAGVTQTPRYLIKTRGQQVTLSCSPISGHRSVSWYQQTPGQGLQFLFEYFSETQRNKGNFPGRFSGRQFSNSRSEMNVSTLELGDSALYLCASSPQTGGNEQYFGPGTRLTVT.

The chain has TRBV29-1 and TRBJ2-1; TRBD2 matches 10 bases. The J segment lost 4 bases and the V segment lost 3 bases, leaving 3 bases of the junction unmatched. Germline V gene data show CDR1 as SQVTM and CDR2 as ANQGSEA. CDR3 length: 14 residues. This CDR3 is CSVEPGLAYNEQFF. Here the CDR3 DNA reads TGCAGCGTTGAGCCGGGACTAGCGTACAATGAGCAGTTCTTC.

CDR3 region: CASSLDRGRYGYTF. In DNA, the CDR3 is TGTGCCAGCAGCTTAGACAGGGGGAGGTATGGCTACACCTTC. The chain joins TRBV7-2 to TRBJ1-2; 8 nucleotides match TRBD1. Trimming at V came to 1 base and at J to 5 bases, leaving 3 bases not matched to a gene. The CDR3 runs to 14 residues. Germline loops: CDR1 SGHTA, CDR2 FQGNSA.

The V and J genes are TRBV28 and TRBJ1-3, with D perhaps TRBD1 (5 bases). The germline V and J ends were trimmed by 6 bases and 4 bases, with 13 bases remaining between them. Germline assignment: CDR1 MDHEN and CDR2 SYDVKM. The CDR3 loop spans 14 amino acids. The chain's CDR3 is CASRLGTVGNTIYF. CDR3 sequence (DNA): TGTGCCAGCAGACTCGGGACGGTAGGAAACACCATATATTTT.

Of note for this clone: Additional DNA sequences in this sample encode the identical CDR3. The rearrangement uses TRBV2 and TRBJ2-5; D call uncertain. The CDR3 is 15 amino acids. Trimming removed 6 bases from V and 0 bases from J, with 14 bases in between. Germline CDR1 reads SNHLY; CDR2 reads FYNNEI. This chain's CDR3 is CASRSLSLYQETQYF. In nucleotides, the CDR3 is TGTGCCAGCAGATCCCTTAGTCTTTACCAAGAGACCCAGTACTTC. Combining the CDR3 with reference TRBV2 and TRBJ2-5 gives the whole variable domain EPEVTQTPSHQVTQMGQEVILRCVPISNHLYFYWYRQILGQKVEFLVSFYNNEISEKSEIFDDQFSVERPDGSNFTLKIRSTKLEDSAMYFCASRSLSLYQETQYFGPGTRLLVL.

The chain carries TRBV6-6 and TRBJ2-1; 9 bases fit TRBD2. With 5 bases clipped from V and 0 bases from J, the junction kept 2 bases outside the gene matches. This CDR3 is built from 15 residues. Germline loops: CDR1 MNHNY, CDR2 SVGAGI (reference sequence). This CDR3 reads CASSIAGDSYNEQFF. DNA for the CDR3: TGTGCCAGCAGTATAGCGGGGGACTCCTACAATGAGCAGTTCTTC.

This chain connects TRBV19 to TRBJ1-2; 8 bases are shared with TRBD1. V lost 6 bases and J lost 3; bases outside the gene matches: 3. The V gene's germline CDR1 is LNHDA and CDR2 SQIVND (reference sequence). This CDR3 contains 13 residues. CDR3 DNA sequence: TGTGCCAGTAGCCGACAGGGGCACTATGGCTACACCTTC. This translates into CASSRQGHYGYTF.

This sequence joins TRBV28 and TRBJ2-5; D is ambiguous. The CDR3 loop spans 11 amino acids. In germline, CDR1 is MDHEN, CDR2 SYDVKM. Trimming pared 8 bases from V and 5 bases from J, leaving 9 bases between. CDR3 in DNA: TGTGCCAGCGGAATAGGGGAGACCCAGTACTTC. This translates into CASGIGETQYF.

The V gene is TRBV27, the J gene TRBJ2-1; D not resolved. This CDR3 comprises 14 residues. Trimming took off 3 bases at V and 8 bases at J, with 14 bases between the two ends. The germline V gene has CDR1 MNHEY and CDR2 SMNVEV (reference sequence). The CDR3 protein is CASSLSDSTHEQFF. The CDR3 DNA sequence: TGTGCCAGCAGTTTGTCTGACTCCACCCATGAGCAGTTCTTC.

This clone was seen only a few times. The rearrangement links TRBV6-5 to TRBJ1-6; TRBD1 agrees at 7 bases. Germline V gives CDR1 MNHEY, CDR2 SVGAGI. Trimming cost V 5 bases and J 10 bases; bases outside gene matches: 8. CDR3 length: 14 amino acids. The CDR3: CASSRQGIGSPLHF. DNA of the CDR3: TGTGCCAGCAGTCGACAGGGAATTGGATCACCCCTCCACTTT.

This chain connects TRBV11-2 to TRBJ2-2; either TRBD1 or TRBD2 may supply D (7 bases each). Trimming removed 4 bases from V and 4 bases from J, with 19 bases in between. Germline CDR1 reads SGHAT; CDR2 reads FQNNGV. The CDR3 extends over 17 amino acids. CDR3 residues: CASSYIRGRGGTGELFF. CDR3 bases: TGTGCCAGCAGCTATATAAGGGGGCGCGGGGGCACCGGGGAGCTGTTTTTT.

The rearrangement uses TRBV9 and TRBJ2-1, with TRBD1 matching 8 bases. CDR3 size: 17 residues. The trim removed 0 bases at V and 5 bases at J, leaving 10 bases unmatched. Per the germline V gene, CDR1 is SGDLS and CDR2 is YYNGEE. CDR3 bases: TGTGCCAGCAGCGTAGAGCGTTCTGGACAGGGCGACAATGAGCAGTTCTTC. It yields the protein CASSVERSGQGDNEQFF.

V gene TRBV28 combines with J gene TRBJ1-2; D gene ambiguous. V was cut by 1 base and J by 1 base, with 10 bases left in between. Looked up from germline, CDR1 is MDHEN and CDR2 is SYDVKM. There are 15 residues in the CDR3. The CDR3 coding sequence is TGTGCCAGCAGTTTATCAGGTGTCCATAACTATGGCTACACCTTC. It encodes CASSLSGVHNYGYTF.

The genes are TRBV7-3 and TRBJ2-3; 12 bases align to TRBD2. The CDR3 is 16 amino acids. Germline-derived CDR1 and CDR2 are SGHTA and FQGTGA. V was clipped by 5 bases and J by 6 bases; unmatched bases: 9. The CDR3 bases are TGTGCCAGCAGCCTGACTCTAGCGGGGGGGCTGGATACGCAGTATTTT. Amino acids: CASSLTLAGGLDTQYF. The whole variable domain, filled in from reference TRBV7-3 and TRBJ2-3, reads GAGVSQTPSNKVTEKGKYVELRCDPISGHTALYWYRQSLGQGPEFLIYFQGTGAADDSGLPNDRFFAVRPEGSVSTLKIQRTERGDSAVYLCASSLTLAGGLDTQYFGPGTRLTVL.